The source of this T cell receptor beta chain is a study of T-cell memory formation after mild COVID-19. Study-level information: Across donors, TCR clusters were largely donor specific. Broader study findings: Most CD4+ clones that shrank were in CM and EM, while CD8+ ones turned up in EMRA. Contracting clones, day 15 to 85, had balanced CD4/CD8, and later expanders favored CD4+.

The ends were cut back, 0 bases at V and 6 bases at J, with 7 bases in the middle. Germline-derived CDR1 and CDR2 are LNHDA and SQIVND (reference sequence). The CDR3 runs to 13 residues. TCR alpha and TCR beta cDNA libraries carrying sample barcodes and UMIs came from 5'RACE with constant-segment primers. TCRdb re-analysed the 5' RACE reads in MiXCR, keeping a single row per CDR3 protein. The sample records roughly 550,000 distinct CDR3 sequences, approximately 20% being singletons. This clonotype was seen only a few times. The target antigen is unknown. The chain carries TRBV19 and TRBJ2-3; D might be TRBD1 (5 bases). Input material: PBMCs or a T cell subset sorted from them (not recorded which). The TCR comes from an adult woman who had mild COVID-19 (a few samples of this study predate the infection). Cell type and time point are not known. The CDR3 loop reads CASSIDRADTQYF. The CDR3 DNA is TGTGCCAGTAGTATAGACAGGGCGGATACGCAGTATTTT.